The 23 T cell receptor beta chains below all came from one sample that was sequenced in a study of cytomegalovirus exposure and HLA in healthy donors. The assay was immunoSEQ multiplex PCR, and TCRdb's table has in-frame clones only and misses some. This table holds 170,000 or so clones, 85% found once. The sequenced sample was PBMCs. The receptors stem from a man younger than 35 in good health and CMV-seropositive.

Ten or more counts support this clone. V gene TRBV5-1 combines with J gene TRBJ1-2; D is uncertain. The V gene's germline CDR1 is SGHRS and CDR2 YFSETQ. The CDR3 sequence is 14 residues long. V lost 4 bases and J 0 bases, leaving 10 bases between the germline ends. As DNA, the CDR3 is TGCGCCAGCAGCCTAGGAGGGCCTAACTATGGCTACACCTTC. This codes for CASSLGGPNYGYTF.

This chain joins TRBV13 and TRBJ2-2, with a possible D match to TRBD2 (6 bases). Trimming pared 5 bases from V and 3 bases from J, leaving 10 bases between. The CDR3 sequence is 14 residues long. Germline V gives CDR1 PRHDT, CDR2 FYEKMQ (reference sequence). The CDR3 DNA is TGTGCCAGCAGCCCGGGACTTTACACCGGGGAGCTGTTTTTT. Its protein is CASSPGLYTGELFF.

This clone was recorded once. The rearrangement links TRBV5-1 to TRBJ2-2; D is unclear. The CDR3 contains 12 residues. The V end lost 3 bases, the J end lost 6 bases, and 6 bases lay between the germline ends. From germline, CDR1 is SGHRS and CDR2 YFSETQ. CDR3 nucleotides: TGCGCCAGCAGCTATTATCCCGGGGAGCTGTTTTTT. It is translated as CASSYYPGELFF.

The rearrangement joins TRBV28 to TRBJ2-7, with 7 bases that match TRBD1. This CDR3 region has 13 residues. After removal of 4 bases from V and 4 bases from J, the junction contained 4 bases not matched to a gene. The germline V gene has CDR1 MDHEN and CDR2 SYDVKM. CDR3 amino acids: CASSSYRGYEQYF. DNA of the CDR3: TGTGCCAGCAGTTCCTACAGGGGTTACGAGCAGTACTTC. Filled out from reference TRBV28 and TRBJ2-7, the complete variable domain reads DVKVTQSSRYLVKRTGEKVFLECVQDMDHENMFWYRQDPGLGLRLIYFSYDVKMKEKGDIPEGYSVSREKKERFSLILESASTNQTSMYLCASSSYRGYEQYFGPGTRLTVT.

The rearrangement uses TRBV4-1 and TRBJ2-1; D is undetermined. The CDR3 length is 13 residues. Germline assignment: CDR1 MGHRA and CDR2 YSYEKL. The germline V and J ends were trimmed by 1 base and 9 bases, with 10 bases remaining between them. CDR3 nucleotides: TGCGCCAGCAGCCAAGGTCGTGGTAGTGAGCAGTTCTTC. Amino acid sequence: CASSQGRGSEQFF.

The genes are TRBV5-1 and TRBJ2-3; the match to TRBD2 covers 9 bases. Germline lookup yields CDR1 SGHRS and CDR2 YFSETQ. CDR3 length equals 16 residues. The junction had 5 bases not matched to a gene; V was cut back by 2 bases and J by 1 base. The CDR3 sequence is CASSFVVAGGTDTQYF. The DNA of the CDR3 is TGCGCCAGCAGCTTTGTGGTAGCGGGGGGCACAGATACGCAGTATTTT.

The rearrangement uses TRBV7-9 and TRBJ2-4; 9 positions match TRBD2. Trimming took 10 bases from V and 0 from J; bases not matched to a gene: 19. CDR3 length: 19 amino acids. CDR1 and CDR2 from the germline V gene are SEHNR and FQNEAQ (reference sequence). CDR3 in amino acids: CAIGTSIRGSLSAKNIQYF. CDR3 DNA sequence: TGTGCCATAGGGACTAGCATTCGGGGTTCCCTATCAGCCAAAAACATTCAGTACTTC.

The count of this clone is one. This chain links TRBV30 with TRBJ2-5; 8 nucleotides agree with TRBD2. CDR3 length: 13 amino acids. V was clipped by 2 bases and J by 4 bases; unmatched bases: 3. The germline V gene has CDR1 GTSNPN and CDR2 SVGIG (reference sequence). Here the CDR3 DNA reads TGTGCCTGGAGTCGGCTAGCGGGAGAGACCCAGTACTTC. This translates into CAWSRLAGETQYF. Complete variable domain (other parts from reference TRBV30 and TRBJ2-5): SQTIHQWPATLVQPVGSPLSLECTVEGTSNPNLYWYRQAAGRGLQLLFYSVGIGQISSEVPQNLSASRPQDRQFILSSKKLLLSDSGFYLCAWSRLAGETQYFGPGTRLLVL.

The chain carries TRBV25-1 and TRBJ2-1; 13 bases map to TRBD2. The CDR3 sequence is 15 residues long. Germline CDR1 and CDR2: MGHDK and SYGVNS. J gave up 7 bases and V 2 bases, and 2 bases lay outside the gene matches. The CDR3 here is CASSETSGGANEQFF. The CDR3 coding sequence is TGTGCCAGCAGTGAAACTAGCGGGGGGGCGAATGAGCAGTTCTTC.

This clone was seen a few times. Germline and junction disagree at one end, which may indicate a read error. V and J are TRBV27 and TRBJ1-6; 7 positions match TRBD1. The CDR3 has 15 amino acids. Germline V lookup: CDR1 MNHEY, CDR2 SMNVEV (reference sequence). CDR3 nucleotides: TGTGCCAGCAGTCTATCCCAGGGGGGTAATTCACCCCTCCACTTT. Encoded protein: CASSLSQGGNSPLHF.

This chain links TRBV5-1 with TRBJ2-2; 8 bases fit TRBD2. The CDR3 is 15 amino acids. CDR1 is SGHRS and CDR2 is YFSETQ in the germline V gene. Germline trimming cut 4 bases from V and 6 bases from J; bases unmatched to any gene: 8. This CDR3 reads CASSDLIAGSGELFF. The CDR3 region has the DNA TGCGCCAGCAGCGACCTTATAGCGGGGTCCGGGGAGCTGTTTTTT.

This sequence joins TRBV19 and TRBJ1-1, with D perhaps TRBD1 (5 bases). CDR1 and CDR2 (germline): LNHDA, SQIVND (reference sequence). V was trimmed by 5 bases and J by 9 bases, leaving 16 bases between them. The CDR3 has 13 residues. The CDR3 DNA follows: TGTGCCAGTAGTCCTGAGGGAGGGACCCAAGCTTTCTTT. Translation gives CASSPEGGTQAFF.

A few counts support this clone. The gene calls are TRBV6-5 and TRBJ1-2, with 7 bases identical to TRBD1. After removal of 2 bases from V and 6 bases from J, the junction contained 3 bases not matched to a gene. Germline V gene lookup returns CDR1 MNHEY and CDR2 SVGAGI. CDR3 length: 13 amino acids. CDR3 loop: CASSYQTGNGYTF. The CDR3 DNA reads TGTGCCAGCAGTTACCAGACAGGGAATGGCTACACCTTC.

The chain has TRBV7-9 and TRBJ1-1; D not certain. The CDR3 contains 14 residues. V was pared by 2 bases and J by 4 bases, with 11 bases between. CDR1 is SEHNR and CDR2 is FQNEAQ in the germline V gene (reference sequence). Here the CDR3 reads CASSLIADITEAFF. The CDR3 DNA sequence: TGTGCCAGCAGCTTAATTGCAGATATCACTGAAGCTTTCTTT.

The chain couples TRBV18 to TRBJ1-2, with no clear D. This CDR3 is 14 amino acids long. The germline V and J ends were trimmed by 3 bases and 8 bases, with 16 bases remaining between them. Germline-derived CDR1 and CDR2 are KGHSH and LQKENI. CDR3 in DNA: TGTGCCAGCTCACCGCGGGATCGGACTCCAGGCTACACCTTC. It is translated as CASSPRDRTPGYTF.

This clone was found a few times. The chain combines TRBV27 with TRBJ1-1; no reliable D call. This CDR3 contains 14 residues. With 6 bases removed from V and 1 base from J, the gap between germline ends came to 12 bases. Germline CDR1 is MNHEY and CDR2 is SMNVEV (reference sequence). This chain's CDR3 is CASRSLSQNTEAFF. The CDR3 DNA reads as TGTGCCAGCAGAAGTCTTAGCCAGAACACTGAAGCTTTCTTT.

V is TRBV6-5 and J is TRBJ1-5, with D possibly matching TRBD1 (5 bases). V lost 6 bases and J 5 bases, leaving 14 bases between the germline ends. Germline V gene lookup returns CDR1 MNHEY and CDR2 SVGAGI. The CDR3 loop spans 14 amino acids. Here the CDR3 DNA reads TGTGCCAGCAGCTCTGGGCAGGGCGATCAGCCCCAGCATTTT. Its protein is CASSSGQGDQPQHF.

V usage is TRBV28 and J usage is TRBJ1-6, with 8 positions matching TRBD1. The J segment lost 11 bases and the V segment lost 6 bases, leaving 15 bases of the junction unmatched. The CDR3 totals 16 residues. Looked up from germline, CDR1 is MDHEN and CDR2 is SYDVKM. CDR3 loop: CASRAQGGRGGPPLHF. DNA for the CDR3: TGTGCCAGCAGGGCACAGGGGGGACGAGGCGGGCCACCCCTCCACTTT.

The J gene is TRBJ2-5, the V gene TRBV7-9; tentatively, D is TRBD1 (6 bases). This CDR3 comprises 15 residues. V was pared by 5 bases and J by 0 bases, with 13 bases between. From germline, CDR1 is SEHNR and CDR2 FQNEAQ (reference sequence). The CDR3 here is CASSDWTAHQETQYF. In nucleotides, the CDR3 is TGTGCCAGCAGCGACTGGACAGCCCACCAAGAGACCCAGTACTTC.

The gene calls are TRBV6-6 and TRBJ1-3; D is unclear. V gave up 8 bases and J gave up 4 bases, with 3 bases separating them. Germline CDR1 is MNHNY and CDR2 is SVGAGI (reference sequence). The CDR3 spans 10 residues. CDR3 sequence (DNA): TGTGCCAGCTTAGGAAACACCATATATTTT. This codes for CASLGNTIYF.

The chain carries TRBV5-1 and TRBJ2-5; 8 nucleotides align to TRBD1. Trimming at V came to 4 bases and at J to 5 bases, leaving 7 bases not matched to a gene. CDR1 and CDR2 from the germline V gene are SGHRS and YFSETQ. The CDR3 covers 14 residues. CDR3 sequence reads: CASSPAGGAETQYF. CDR3 DNA sequence: TGCGCCAGCAGCCCGGCAGGGGGCGCGGAGACCCAGTACTTC.

The chain has TRBV15 and TRBJ2-7, with a possible D match to TRBD1 (5 bases). V was shortened by 3 bases and J by 3 bases, with 15 bases between the two germline ends. Germline V gene data show CDR1 as LNHNV and CDR2 as YYDKDF (reference sequence). This CDR3 is built from 15 residues. Here the CDR3 DNA reads TGTGCCACCAGCAGGGATGGCACCAGGGTCTACGAGCAGTACTTC. It encodes CATSRDGTRVYEQYF.

In DNA form, the CDR3 reads TGTGCCAGCAGCACTAGCACCCACGAGCAGTACTTC. Translation: CASSTSTHEQYF. The V and J genes are TRBV7-9 and TRBJ2-7, with a weak D call TRBD2 (6 bases). This CDR3 has 12 amino acids. CDR1 SEHNR and CDR2 FQNEAQ come from the germline V gene (reference sequence). The ends were cut back, 5 bases at V and 5 bases at J, with 10 bases in the middle.